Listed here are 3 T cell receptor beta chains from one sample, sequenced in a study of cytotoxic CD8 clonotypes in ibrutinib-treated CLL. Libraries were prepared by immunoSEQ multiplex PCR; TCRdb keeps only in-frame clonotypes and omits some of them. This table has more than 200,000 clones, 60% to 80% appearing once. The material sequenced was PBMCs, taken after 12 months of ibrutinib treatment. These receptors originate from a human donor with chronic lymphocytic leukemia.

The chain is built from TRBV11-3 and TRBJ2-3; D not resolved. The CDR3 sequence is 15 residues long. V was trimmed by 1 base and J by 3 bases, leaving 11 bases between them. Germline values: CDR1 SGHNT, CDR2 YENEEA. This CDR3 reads CASSLVGGLTDTQYF. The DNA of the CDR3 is TGTGCCAGCAGCTTAGTAGGCGGATTAACAGATACGCAGTATTTT. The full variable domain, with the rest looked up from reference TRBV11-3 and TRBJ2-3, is EAGVVQSPRYKIIEKKQPVAFWCNPISGHNTLYWYLQNLGQGPELLIRYENEEAVDDSQLPKDRFSAERLKGVDSTLKIQPAELGDSAVYLCASSLVGGLTDTQYFGPGTRLTVL.

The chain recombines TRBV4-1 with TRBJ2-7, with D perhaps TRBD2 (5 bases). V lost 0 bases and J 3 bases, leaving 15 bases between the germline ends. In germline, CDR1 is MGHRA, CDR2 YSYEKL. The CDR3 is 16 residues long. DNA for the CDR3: TGCGCCAGCAGCCAAGAGCCCCGGGGATACTTCTACGAGCAGTACTTC. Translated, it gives CASSQEPRGYFYEQYF.

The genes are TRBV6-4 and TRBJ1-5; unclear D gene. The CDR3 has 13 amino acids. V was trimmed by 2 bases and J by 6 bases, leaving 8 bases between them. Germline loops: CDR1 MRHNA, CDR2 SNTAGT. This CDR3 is CASSDALGQPQHF. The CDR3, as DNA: TGTGCCAGCAGTGACGCTTTAGGTCAGCCCCAGCATTTT.